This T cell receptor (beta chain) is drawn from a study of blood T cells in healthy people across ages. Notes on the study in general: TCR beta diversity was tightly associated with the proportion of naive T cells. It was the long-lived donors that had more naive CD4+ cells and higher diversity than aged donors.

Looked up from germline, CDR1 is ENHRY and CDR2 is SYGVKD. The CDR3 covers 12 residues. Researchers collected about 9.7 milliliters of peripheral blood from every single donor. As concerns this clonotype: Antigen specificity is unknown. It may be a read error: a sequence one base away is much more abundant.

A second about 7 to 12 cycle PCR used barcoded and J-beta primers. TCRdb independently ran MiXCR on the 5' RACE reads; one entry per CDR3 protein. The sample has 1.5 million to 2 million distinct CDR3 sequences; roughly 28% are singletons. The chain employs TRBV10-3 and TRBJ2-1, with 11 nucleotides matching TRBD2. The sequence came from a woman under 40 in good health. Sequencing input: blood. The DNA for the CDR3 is TGTGCCACTGGACTAGCGGGTAATGGGCAGTTCTTC. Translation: CATGLAGNGQFF.